The rows below give T cell receptor beta chains drawn from one sample of a study of T-cell memory formation after mild COVID-19. TCRdb independently ran MiXCR on the 5' RACE reads; one entry per CDR3 protein. The sample yields 40,000 to 60,000 distinct CDR3 sequences, roughly a quarter seen once. The sample comprised PBMCs or a T cell subset sorted from them (not recorded which). These receptors originate from a man aged 18 to 35 who had mild COVID-19 (a few samples of this study predate the infection). Cell type and time point are not known. Each CDR3 is given with its conserved first and last residue. Fields, in order: clone size, D gene, V gene, J gene, CDR3 DNA, CDR3 protein. The D gene is left open where the match is weak. Size values are once, few and many counts, or a class for expanded clones, and some rows have none.

>NA|TRBD1|TRBV4-1|TRBJ1-5
TGCGCCAGCAGACCGGGACAGGCTAGCAATCAGCCCCAGCATTTT
CASRPGQASNQPQHF
>many|TRBD1|TRBV6-2/TRBV6-3|TRBJ2-7
TGTGCCAGCAGTTACCCGGGACAGGCTTTCCTTTCTTACGAGCAGTACTTC
CASSYPGQAFLSYEQYF
>many|TRBD1|TRBV7-9|TRBJ1-2
TGTGCCAGCACCACCCCGACAGGGCCCTATGGCTACACCTTC
CASTTPTGPYGYTF
>many|NA|TRBV11-1|TRBJ2-1
TGTGCCAGCAGCTTACTGAATGAGCAGTTCTTC
CASSLLNEQFF
>few|TRBD2|TRBV7-2|TRBJ2-3
TGTGCCAGCAGCCCCAACCATAGCGGGTCCACAGATACGCAGTATTTT
CASSPNHSGSTDTQYF
>NA|NA|TRBV27|TRBJ2-7
TGTGCCAGCAGTTTATCGCTCGTGGGTGCCGAGCAGTACTTC
CASSLSLVGAEQYF
>NA|NA|TRBV7-2|TRBJ2-5
TGTGCCAGCAGCCGAAGCGTCACAAACTTCCAAGAGACCCAGTACTTC
CASSRSVTNFQETQYF
>NA|NA|TRBV29-1|TRBJ2-3
TGCAGCGTTTGGAGAGATACGCAGTATTTT
CSVWRDTQYF
>NA|NA|TRBV6-6|TRBJ1-3
TGTGCCAGCCTCCGAGGAAACACCATATATTTT
CASLRGNTIYF
>NA|TRBD1|TRBV10-3|TRBJ2-7
TGTGCCCTGGCAGGGGACAGCTCCTACGAGCAGTACTTC
CALAGDSSYEQYF
>medium-sized|NA|TRBV5-1|TRBJ2-3
TGCGCCAGCAGCTTGGAAGGACAGTTCACAGATACGCAGTATTTT
CASSLEGQFTDTQYF
>NA|TRBD2|TRBV6-4|TRBJ2-3
TGTGCCAGCAGCGCGGGGCGGGGGGCCGTAGATACGCAGTATTTT
CASSAGRGAVDTQYF
>NA|TRBD1|TRBV4-3|TRBJ2-1
TGCGCCAGCAGCCAATCGACAGGGTCGGAGCCCAACAATGAGCAGTTCTTC
CASSQSTGSEPNNEQFF
>few|TRBD2|TRBV9|TRBJ2-1
TGTGCCAGCAGCGTAGTCAGCGGGGGCTCCAATGAGCAGTTCTTC
CASSVVSGGSNEQFF
>NA|TRBD1|TRBV7-9|TRBJ2-7
TGTGCCAGCAGCTTAGAGGACAGGGGGTACGAGCAGTACTTC
CASSLEDRGYEQYF
>NA|NA|TRBV7-9|TRBJ2-2
TGTGCCAGCAGCTTAGTGGGACCCGGGGAGCTGTTTTTT
CASSLVGPGELFF
>NA|NA|TRBV27|TRBJ2-7
TGTGCCAGCAGCCACACCGGACGCGAGCAGTACTTC
CASSHTGREQYF
>NA|NA|TRBV7-9|TRBJ1-1
TGTGCCAGCAGCTCACCAGGGAGAACTGAAGCTTTCTTT
CASSSPGRTEAFF
>few|TRBD1|TRBV6-5|TRBJ1-2
TGTGCCAGCAGTTACGGGGGACAGGGGGGTGGCTACACCTTC
CASSYGGQGGGYTF
>NA|NA|TRBV7-2|TRBJ2-4
TGTGCCAGCAGCTTAGTCGCTCCAGCCCTAGCCAAAAACATTCAGTACTTC
CASSLVAPALAKNIQYF
>NA|NA|TRBV7-9|TRBJ2-1
TGTGCCAGCAGCCCTCCCGGCAGGCCGGGGGACAATGAGCAGTTCTTC
CASSPPGRPGDNEQFF
>few|TRBD2|TRBV12-3/TRBV12-4|TRBJ2-3
TGTGCCAGCAGTCGACTAGCGGGGGGGGCAGATACGCAGTATTTT
CASSRLAGGADTQYF
>NA|NA|TRBV11-2|TRBJ2-5
TGTGCCAGCAGCCTGCGAGAGGGCGGCCAAGAGACCCAGTACTTC
CASSLREGGQETQYF
>NA|NA|TRBV18|TRBJ1-6
TGTGCCAGCTCACCGGCCAGGGGATACTCACCCCTCCACTTT
CASSPARGYSPLHF
>few|NA|TRBV7-8|TRBJ2-1
TGTGCCAGCAGCAGCAGGGGTAGGGAAAATGAGCAGTTCTTC
CASSSRGRENEQFF
>many|NA|TRBV20-1|TRBJ1-2
TGCAGTGCTAGAGATCTAACAGAATATGGCTACACCTTC
CSARDLTEYGYTF
>NA|NA|TRBV12-3/TRBV12-4|TRBJ1-5
TGTGCCAGCAGTTCCTCAGGGGCGGATCAGCCCCAGCATTTT
CASSSSGADQPQHF
>NA|NA|TRBV29-1|TRBJ1-5
TGCAGCGTTATTTGGGAGAATCAGCCCCAGCATTTT
CSVIWENQPQHF
>few|TRBD1|TRBV24-1|TRBJ2-5
TGTGCCACCAGTGATTCAACCGGGACAGCCCAAGAGACCCAGTACTTC
CATSDSTGTAQETQYF
>NA|NA|TRBV4-1|TRBJ2-7
TGCGCCAGCAGCCAAGATGCGGGGGACACCTACGAGCAGTACTTC
CASSQDAGDTYEQYF
>once|NA|TRBV9|TRBJ2-3
TGTGCCAGCAGCGCACTTCCTTCTGGCACAGATACGCAGTATTTT
CASSALPSGTDTQYF
>few|NA|TRBV5-6|TRBJ2-7
TGTGCCAGCAGCTCCCTAGGAGGGGGCGGCTACGAGCAGTACTTC
CASSSLGGGGYEQYF
>NA|TRBD2|TRBV4-1|TRBJ2-5
TGCGCCAGCAGCCAAGATGCGGGGGGCCTGGGCTTGACCCAGTACTTC
CASSQDAGGLGLTQYF
>few|NA|TRBV12-3/TRBV12-4|TRBJ2-7
TGTGCCAGCAGTGGGACAAGGGCCTACGAGCAGTACTTC
CASSGTRAYEQYF
>NA|NA|TRBV2|TRBJ2-1
TGTGCCAGCAGTGGAGACAGAAAGAACAATGAGCAGTTCTTC
CASSGDRKNNEQFF
>few|NA|TRBV11-2|TRBJ2-6
TGTGCCAGCAGCTTAGGTCAGGCTGGGGCCAACGTCCTGACTTTC
CASSLGQAGANVLTF
>few|TRBD2|TRBV9|TRBJ2-3
TGTGCCAGCAGCGTAGAGATGGGACTAGCGGCTCACGATACGCAGTATTTT
CASSVEMGLAAHDTQYF
>few|NA|TRBV19|TRBJ1-1
TGTGCCAGTAGTATGGAGAGAATGAACACTGAAGCTTTCTTT
CASSMERMNTEAFF
>few|NA|TRBV29-1|TRBJ1-1
TGCAGCGGCGAGTCTGATGCCCCCACTGAAGCTTTCTTT
CSGESDAPTEAFF
>NA|TRBD2|TRBV12-3/TRBV12-4|TRBJ2-5
TGTGCCAGCAGCAAGCGGGGGACGAAGACCCAGTACTTC
CASSKRGTKTQYF
>NA|NA|TRBV20-1|TRBJ1-1
TGCAGTGCTAGAGGGGGTGGAGTAGCTTTCTTT
CSARGGGVAFF
>few|NA|TRBV7-9|TRBJ2-3
TGTGCCAGCAGCCGGATCCCCAGGGCCACATCGGATACGCAGTATTTT
CASSRIPRATSDTQYF